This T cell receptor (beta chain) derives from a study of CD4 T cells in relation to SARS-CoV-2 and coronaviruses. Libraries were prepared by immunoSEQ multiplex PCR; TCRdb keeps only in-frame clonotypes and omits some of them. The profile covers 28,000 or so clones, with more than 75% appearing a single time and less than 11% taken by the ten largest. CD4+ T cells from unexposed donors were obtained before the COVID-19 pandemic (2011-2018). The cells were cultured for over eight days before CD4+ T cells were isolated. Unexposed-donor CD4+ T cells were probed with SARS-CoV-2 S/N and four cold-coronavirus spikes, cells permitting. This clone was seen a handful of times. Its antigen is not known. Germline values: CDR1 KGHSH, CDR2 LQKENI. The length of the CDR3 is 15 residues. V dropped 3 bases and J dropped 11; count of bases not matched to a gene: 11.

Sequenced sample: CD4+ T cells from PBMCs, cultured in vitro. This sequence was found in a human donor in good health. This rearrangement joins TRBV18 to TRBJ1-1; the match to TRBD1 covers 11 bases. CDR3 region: CASSPADRGPGVAFF. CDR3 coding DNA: TGTGCCAGCTCACCGGCGGACAGGGGGCCAGGGGTGGCTTTCTTT.